The next 25 T cell receptor beta chains were all read from a single sample in a study of OX40 agonist ivuxolimab in advanced cancers. The library came from the immunoSEQ multiplex PCR assay. Not all clones reach the TCRdb copy of this immuneACCESS table, which keeps in-frame sequences only. Checked studies attribute under half of the gap to unresolved V genes and leave the rest unexplained. The sample table lists 53,000 or so clones, around 77% of them with a count of one. The ten top clones hold 2% to 2.5% of the sample. The input for sequencing was CD4+ or CD8+ T cells sorted from blood, taken in a trial of the OX40 agonist ivuxolimab. The receptors were gathered from an adult with an advanced solid tumor such as melanoma, head and neck, liver or kidney cancer.

This clone was found a few times. The chain combines TRBV5-1 with TRBJ2-5; possible D gene TRBD2, 6 bases. This CDR3 is built from 14 residues. Germline CDR1 SGHRS, CDR2 YFSETQ. Trimming took 3 bases from V and 0 from J, leaving 9 bases between them. DNA for the CDR3: TGCGCCAGCAGCTCGGGAGTTTACCAAGAGACCCAGTACTTC. It encodes CASSSGVYQETQYF.

This clone was detected only once. The CDR3: CASSSDRGNYGYTF. The CDR3 nucleotides read TGTGCCAGCAGCTCAGACAGGGGAAACTATGGCTACACCTTC. The V gene is TRBV5-6, the J gene TRBJ1-2, with TRBD1 matching 8 bases. This CDR3 has 14 residues. The germline CDR1 and CDR2 sequences are SGHDT and YYEEEE. V was clipped by 3 bases and J by 2 bases; unmatched bases: 3.

This chain uses TRBV10-1 with TRBJ2-3; 9 positions match TRBD2. With V trimmed by 3 bases and J by 5 bases, 6 bases remained unmatched. CDR3 length: 15 amino acids. CDR1 and CDR2 from the germline V gene are WNHNN and SYGVQD (reference sequence). As DNA, the CDR3 is TGCGCCAGCAGTGACCCAGCGGGGGGTATAGATACGCAGTATTTT. This encodes CASSDPAGGIDTQYF.

The chain employs TRBV27 and TRBJ1-5; possibly TRBD1 for D (6 bases). The V end lost 1 base, the J end lost 2 bases, and 18 bases lay between the germline ends. The CDR3 is made up of 18 amino acids. Germline V lookup: CDR1 MNHEY, CDR2 SMNVEV (reference sequence). For the CDR3, the DNA is TGTGCCAGCAGTTTATTATCCCCACAGGGCGGCGGCAATCAGCCCCAGCATTTT. Protein product: CASSLLSPQGGGNQPQHF.

The CDR3 nucleotides are TGTGCCAGCGGGACAGGGTATGGCTACACCTTC. This translates into CASGTGYGYTF. This chain uses TRBV6-5 with TRBJ1-2; 9 bases align to TRBD1. The CDR3 has 11 amino acids. The V gene's germline CDR1 is MNHEY and CDR2 SVGAGI. With 8 bases clipped from V and 5 bases from J, the junction kept 0 bases outside the gene matches.

The V and J genes are TRBV6-1 and TRBJ1-6, with a possible D match to TRBD1 (5 bases). Looked up from germline, CDR1 is MNHNS and CDR2 is SASEGT. Trimming took 7 bases from V and 5 from J, leaving 15 bases between them. CDR3 size: 15 residues. In DNA form, the CDR3 reads TGTGCCAGCACCCATCGGGGCGTTGATAATTCACCCCTCCACTTT. It yields the protein CASTHRGVDNSPLHF.

The chain employs TRBV9 and TRBJ1-2; D uncertain. The V gene lost 3 bases and the J gene lost 8 bases, with 11 bases spanning the gap. This CDR3 spans 12 amino acids. Germline CDR1 and CDR2: SGDLS and YYNGEE. The CDR3 bases are TGTGCCAGCAGCGCATTGCCGGGAGGCTACACCTTC. As protein: CASSALPGGYTF.

The chain joins TRBV5-1 to TRBJ2-2, with no clear D. V shed 0 bases and J shed 6 bases, with 9 bases lying between them. The germline CDR1 and CDR2 sequences are SGHRS and YFSETQ. The CDR3 consists of 14 residues. CDR3 bases: TGCGCCAGCAGCTTGGAGAGAATACCCGGGGAGCTGTTTTTT. This sequence encodes CASSLERIPGELFF.

The rearrangement joins TRBV7-8 to TRBJ2-6; no reliable D call. This CDR3 contains 15 residues. V lost 0 bases and J lost 2, with 5 bases in between. CDR1 is SGHVS, CDR2 FQNEAQ, per germline. The CDR3 region is CASSLAGTGANVLTF. CDR3 in DNA: TGTGCCAGCAGCTTAGCAGGGACTGGGGCCAACGTCCTGACTTTC.

This sequence joins TRBV6-4 and TRBJ1-2, with unresolved D. V shed 3 bases and J shed 5 bases, with 7 bases lying between them. Germline V gives CDR1 MRHNA, CDR2 SNTAGT. The CDR3 has 12 amino acids. DNA of the CDR3: TGTGCCAGCAGTGAAAGGGTTTATGGCTACACCTTC. Protein product: CASSERVYGYTF.

This clone has more than one count but fewer than ten. This chain uses TRBV4-2 with TRBJ1-2; TRBD1 matches at 8 bases. The germline V gene has CDR1 LGHNA and CDR2 YNFKEQ. There are 16 residues in the CDR3. Trimming at V came to 1 base and at J to 0 bases, leaving 4 bases not matched to a gene. CDR3 in DNA: TGTGCCAGCAGCCAAGCGGGACAGGAAACTAACTATGGCTACACCTTC. Its protein is CASSQAGQETNYGYTF.

This chain uses TRBV28 with TRBJ2-3; tentative D call: TRBD2 (5 bases). Germline loops: CDR1 MDHEN, CDR2 SYDVKM. CDR3 length: 15 amino acids. V gave up 6 bases and J gave up 0 bases, with 13 bases separating them. The chain's CDR3 is CASRPRGFSTDTQYF. In DNA form, the CDR3 reads TGTGCCAGCAGGCCTCGCGGGTTTAGCACAGATACGCAGTATTTT.

V usage is TRBV2 and J usage is TRBJ1-2, with D perhaps TRBD1 (5 bases). Trimming removed 6 bases from V and 0 bases from J, with 11 bases in between. Germline CDR1 and CDR2: SNHLY and FYNNEI. The CDR3 extends over 14 amino acids. The CDR3 region has the DNA TGTGCCAGCAGGGAGGGGAGGGCTAACTATGGCTACACCTTC. Its translation: CASREGRANYGYTF.

V is TRBV15 and J is TRBJ2-6; D may be TRBD2 (5 bases). Germline lookup yields CDR1 LNHNV and CDR2 YYDKDF (reference sequence). The V end lost 7 bases, the J end lost 2 bases, and 12 bases lay between the germline ends. This CDR3 has 15 amino acids. The CDR3 spells CATTAPSTGANVLTF. DNA of the CDR3: TGTGCCACCACCGCCCCTAGCACTGGGGCCAACGTCCTGACTTTC. The entire variable domain, with the rest obtained from reference TRBV15 and TRBJ2-6, is as follows: DAMVIQNPRYQVTQFGKPVTLSCSQTLNHNVMYWYQQKSSQAPKLLFHYYDKDFNNEADTPDNFQSRRPNTSFCFLDIRSPGLGDTAMYLCATTAPSTGANVLTFGAGSRLTVL.

This clone was detected once. The genes are TRBV28 and TRBJ2-5, with D perhaps matching TRBD1 (6 bases). This CDR3 has 14 amino acids. The V end was cut by 5 bases, the J end by 5 bases, with 15 bases between. Germline-derived CDR1 and CDR2 are MDHEN and SYDVKM. The CDR3 nucleotides read TGTGCCAGCAGTACGCTCCAGGGGCGGGAGACCCAGTACTTC. Protein product: CASSTLQGRETQYF.

This clone occurred a few times. The chain employs TRBV18 and TRBJ2-7; D unclear. The CDR3 is 13 amino acids. V gave up 0 bases and J gave up 5 bases, with 8 bases separating them. Germline V gene sequence: CDR1 KGHSH, CDR2 LQKENI. The CDR3 bases are TGTGCCAGCTCACCACCGGGTAACAACGAGCAGTACTTC. Its translation: CASSPPGNNEQYF.

The V gene is TRBV30, the J gene TRBJ1-4, with TRBD1 as a possible D gene (6 bases). The V and J ends lost 1 base and 10 bases respectively, with 7 bases between them. The germline V gene encodes CDR1 GTSNPN and CDR2 SVGIG (reference sequence). CDR3 length: 11 residues. CDR3 loop: CAWSEQGKLFF. CDR3 DNA: TGTGCCTGGAGTGAACAGGGAAAACTGTTTTTT.

The V gene is TRBV28, the J gene TRBJ2-1, with a possible D match to TRBD1 (6 bases). Per the germline V gene, CDR1 is MDHEN and CDR2 is SYDVKM. Trimming left V 7 bases short and J 3 bases short, with 10 bases between. The CDR3 has 13 residues. The CDR3 DNA follows: TGTGCCAGCACGTTGGGACACTACAATGAGCAGTTCTTC. Protein: CASTLGHYNEQFF.

This clone was picked up one time. V and J are TRBV7-6 and TRBJ2-1; TRBD2 aligns across 8 bases. The germline V gene has CDR1 SGHVS and CDR2 FNYEAQ. This CDR3 has 16 amino acids. The V and J ends lost 2 bases and 0 bases, in that order; junction bases with no gene match: 3. The CDR3 is CASSLTSGISYNEQFF. The CDR3 nucleotides are TGTGCCAGCAGCTTAACTAGCGGTATCTCCTACAATGAGCAGTTCTTC.

This chain connects TRBV4-2 to TRBJ1-4; 10 bases line up with TRBD1. CDR3 length: 21 amino acids. Germline values: CDR1 LGHNA, CDR2 YNFKEQ. V shed 0 bases, J shed 2 bases, and the junction held 15 bases outside the gene matches. This CDR3 reads CASSQDSGRWGQGRTNEKLFF. CDR3 bases: TGTGCCAGCAGCCAAGACTCTGGACGATGGGGACAGGGGCGGACTAATGAAAAACTGTTTTTT.

This rearrangement joins TRBV28 to TRBJ2-6; possibly TRBD2 for D (6 bases). Germline CDR1 reads MDHEN; CDR2 reads SYDVKM. The germline V and J ends were trimmed by 6 bases and 8 bases, with 20 bases remaining between them. The CDR3 extends over 16 amino acids. The chain's CDR3 is CASSQTRFPSPNVLTF. The CDR3 DNA is TGTGCCAGCAGCCAGACTAGATTTCCTTCCCCCAACGTCCTGACTTTC.

V and J are TRBV7-3 and TRBJ2-2; 9 bases are a match to TRBD2. This CDR3 is built from 14 residues. Unmatched junction bases numbered 5, after V lost 6 bases and J lost 6 bases. Germline V lookup: CDR1 SGHTA, CDR2 FQGTGA. CDR3 DNA sequence: TGTGCCAGCAGTTTTAGCGGGAGCGCCGGGGAGCTGTTTTTT. Translating gives CASSFSGSAGELFF.

The chain is built from TRBV7-8 and TRBJ2-3, with TRBD2 matching over 7 bases. The CDR3 covers 16 residues. The trim removed 4 bases at V and 0 bases at J, leaving 7 bases unmatched. Germline values: CDR1 SGHVS, CDR2 FQNEAQ. This chain's CDR3 is CASSWGEGYSTDTQYF. CDR3 sequence (DNA): TGTGCCAGCAGCTGGGGGGAGGGGTACAGCACAGATACGCAGTATTTT.

The table lists this clone with a few counts. The chain carries TRBV6-1 and TRBJ1-5; D remains ambiguous. The CDR3 is 17 residues long. The germline V gene has CDR1 MNHNS and CDR2 SASEGT. V lost 1 base to trimming and J lost 2 bases, with 15 bases between them. The CDR3, as DNA: TGTGCCAGCAGTGAAGTTCTGCTGGGCCGAGGCAATCAGCCCCAGCATTTT. Protein sequence: CASSEVLLGRGNQPQHF.

This clone qualifies as medium-sized (0.01 to 0.1%). This chain joins TRBV15 and TRBJ2-1; a weak D match, TRBD1 (6 bases). Per germline, CDR1 LNHNV and CDR2 YYDKDF (reference sequence). CDR3 length equals 14 residues. V was trimmed by 1 base and J by 7 bases, leaving 11 bases between them. CDR3 sequence: CATSRAWGRNEQFF. As DNA, the CDR3 is TGTGCCACCAGCAGAGCCTGGGGGCGGAATGAGCAGTTCTTC. Full variable domain (rest looked up from reference TRBV15 and TRBJ2-1): DAMVIQNPRYQVTQFGKPVTLSCSQTLNHNVMYWYQQKSSQAPKLLFHYYDKDFNNEADTPDNFQSRRPNTSFCFLDIRSPGLGDTAMYLCATSRAWGRNEQFFGPGTRLTVL.